The present T cell receptor beta chain was sequenced within a study of spatial heterogeneity in lung cancer. Many counts were recorded for this clonotype. Time point of the sample: sample taken at primary tumor resection. Unsorted whole RNA from tumor, nontumor lung or frozen PBMC underwent sequencing. The donor population consisted of under 75 patients with untreated, early-stage non-small cell lung cancer. Germline V gives CDR1 MDHEN, CDR2 SYDVKM. The CDR3 consists of 13 residues. V gave up 1 base and J gave up 11 bases, with 14 bases separating them. TCRdb re-called the 5' RACE reads with MiXCR, one entry per CDR3 protein. This sample carries around 87,000 distinct CDR3 sequences, around 12% of them seen once, and the ten largest clones take more than 40%.

The rearrangement joins TRBV28 to TRBJ1-1; D is uncertain. This sample comprised PBMCs, obtained at surgery. This TCR derives from a male donor with early-stage non-small cell lung cancer. The CDR3 DNA follows: TGTGCCAGCAGTTTATCGGGCCTATTGGGGGCTTTCTTT. As protein: CASSLSGLLGAFF. The complete variable domain, with remaining parts taken from reference TRBV28 and TRBJ1-1, reads DVKVTQSSRYLVKRTGEKVFLECVQDMDHENMFWYRQDPGLGLRLIYFSYDVKMKEKGDIPEGYSVSREKKERFSLILESASTNQTSMYLCASSLSGLLGAFFGQGTRLTVV.